This entry concerns a single T cell receptor (beta chain). The entry originates in a study of high-grade serous ovarian cancer treatment subgroups. Tumor tissue was taken before any definitive surgery or chemotherapy was given. Some clones are missing from TCRdb's copy, which holds only in-frame ones; the method was immunoSEQ multiplex PCR. This table has 7,500 to 10,000 clones, more than 55% appearing once. This CDR3 region has 15 residues. The V gene's germline CDR1 is LNHNV and CDR2 YYDKDF (reference sequence). J lost 4 bases, V lost 0 bases, and 5 bases had no gene match. The sample comprised tumor tissue. This sequence joins TRBV15 and TRBJ2-5; TRBD2 agrees at 7 bases. The receptor comes from a human donor with high-grade serous ovarian cancer. CDR3 nucleotides: TGTGCCACCAGCAGAGAGAGCGGGACCTTAGAGACCCAGTACTTC. It encodes CATSRESGTLETQYF.